The next 16 T cell receptor beta chains were all read from a single sample in a study of blood T cells in healthy people across ages. Through a sample-barcoded 5' primer and a J-beta primer mix, a second PCR was run for roughly 6 to 12 cycles. TCRdb passed the 5' RACE reads through MiXCR, listing each CDR3 protein once. This repertoire shows around 900,000 distinct CDR3 sequences, roughly 51% found once; its top ten account for 20% to 25%. Sequenced sample: blood. The origin of the receptors is a woman aged 55-69 years in good health.

The J gene is TRBJ1-4, the V gene TRBV4-1, with TRBD1 matching over 9 bases. This CDR3 has 15 residues. Germline V gene sequence: CDR1 MGHRA, CDR2 YSYEKL. The V gene end was trimmed by 0 bases and the J gene end by 6 bases; junction bases not matched to a gene: 2. DNA of the CDR3: TGCGCCAGCAGCCAAGATCGGACAGGGGATGAAAAACTGTTTTTT. Translated, it gives CASSQDRTGDEKLFF.

Only a few counts were recorded for this clonotype. The chain links TRBV6-2 or TRBV6-3 to TRBJ1-5; D is unclear. There are 13 residues in the CDR3. Germline CDR1 is MNHEY and CDR2 is SVGEGT. Deletions cut 7 bases from V and 4 bases from J, with 11 bases between. The CDR3, as DNA: TGTGCCAGCACCCAGGACGGGAATCAGCCCCAGCATTTT. It is translated as CASTQDGNQPQHF.

This clonotype has only a few counts. The chain couples TRBV2 to TRBJ1-2; D may be TRBD1 (6 bases). V shed 8 bases and J shed 6 bases, with 10 bases lying between them. CDR3 length: 11 amino acids. Germline assignment: CDR1 SNHLY and CDR2 FYNNEI. The CDR3 here is CASPQGNGYTF. For the CDR3, the DNA is TGTGCCAGCCCCCAGGGGAATGGCTACACCTTC. The complete variable domain, with remaining parts taken from reference TRBV2 and TRBJ1-2, reads EPEVTQTPSHQVTQMGQEVILRCVPISNHLYFYWYRQILGQKVEFLVSFYNNEISEKSEIFDDQFSVERPDGSNFTLKIRSTKLEDSAMYFCASPQGNGYTFGSGTRLTVV.

The chain has TRBV15 and TRBJ1-5, with 9 bases fitting TRBD1. The V gene end was trimmed by 4 bases and the J gene end by 7 bases; junction bases not matched to a gene: 8. The CDR3 is made up of 15 amino acids. Germline values: CDR1 LNHNV, CDR2 YYDKDF (reference sequence). The CDR3 DNA reads TGTGCCACCAGCAACCTCGGACAGGGGAGCCAGCCCCAGCATTTT. This sequence encodes CATSNLGQGSQPQHF.

The gene calls are TRBV9 and TRBJ1-5; no firm D call. This CDR3 region has 13 residues. The V gene's germline CDR1 is SGDLS and CDR2 YYNGEE. V was pared by 1 base and J by 3 bases, with 5 bases between. CDR3 residues: CASSVTVNQPQHF. In DNA, the CDR3 is TGTGCCAGCAGCGTAACAGTCAATCAGCCCCAGCATTTT.

The V call is TRBV4-1, the J call TRBJ2-7; D is possibly TRBD1 (6 bases). V lost 5 bases to trimming and J lost 0 bases, with 11 bases between them. Germline V gene sequence: CDR1 MGHRA, CDR2 YSYEKL. The CDR3 totals 14 residues. The CDR3 loop reads CASSNRASSYEQYF. The CDR3 DNA follows: TGCGCCAGCAGCAACAGGGCGAGCTCCTACGAGCAGTACTTC.

There are a few counts of this clonotype. This chain connects TRBV4-1 to TRBJ2-4; D assignment may be TRBD1 or TRBD2 (6 bases each). The better agreement between TRBJ2-7 and the DNA end casts doubt on the J call. This CDR3 contains 19 residues. The germline V gene encodes CDR1 MGHRA and CDR2 YSYEKL. Here the CDR3 reads CASSREWGAGSVTTYEQYF. The CDR3 DNA reads as TGCGCCAGCAGCCGAGAATGGGGGGCAGGTAGCGTGACGACCTACGAGCAGTACTTC.

The V gene is TRBV7-2, the J gene TRBJ2-2; no definite D call. Between the trimmed V and J ends, which lost 7 bases and 1 base, there was a span of 19 bases. Germline assignment: CDR1 SGHTA and CDR2 FQGNSA. The CDR3 runs to 17 residues. The CDR3: CASTQSIMPLNTGELFF. Written as DNA, the CDR3 is TGTGCCAGCACCCAATCCATCATGCCCCTGAACACCGGGGAGCTGTTTTTT. Based on the CDR3 plus reference TRBV7-2 and TRBJ2-2, the full variable domain is GAGVSQSPSNKVTEKGKDVELRCDPISGHTALYWYRQSLGQGLEFLIYFQGNSAPDKSGLPSDRFSAERTGGSVSTLTIQRTQQEDSAVYLCASTQSIMPLNTGELFFGEGSRLTVL.

V gene TRBV14 combines with J gene TRBJ2-1, with 9 positions matching TRBD2. The CDR3 is 16 residues long. In germline, CDR1 is SGHDN, CDR2 FVKESK. V was pared by 2 bases and J by 8 bases, with 10 bases of the junction left unmatched. CDR3 bases: TGTGCCAGCAGCCAATCCCGGACTAGCGCCTTCTATGAGCAGTTCTTC. Residues: CASSQSRTSAFYEQFF.

The rearrangement uses TRBV11-2 and TRBJ2-1; TRBD1 matches at 10 bases. The CDR3 is made up of 15 amino acids. V was clipped by 6 bases and J by 3 bases; unmatched bases: 5. Germline V CDR1 and CDR2: SGHAT, FQNNGV. CDR3 in amino acids: CASRVDRGIYNEQFF. CDR3 in DNA: TGTGCCAGCAGGGTGGACAGGGGGATCTACAATGAGCAGTTCTTC.

The V and J genes are TRBV28 and TRBJ2-4; no reliable D call. The J call may be faulty, since TRBJ2-7 better matches the DNA end. Germline CDR1 reads MDHEN; CDR2 reads SYDVKM. This CDR3 spans 13 amino acids. This CDR3 reads CASVPGVVGEQYF. The DNA for the CDR3 is TGTGCCAGCGTCCCTGGGGTAGTTGGCGAGCAGTACTTC.

The chain carries TRBV6-2 or TRBV6-3 and TRBJ2-7, with 9 bases fitting TRBD2. Per germline, CDR1 MNHEY and CDR2 SVGEGT. The V segment lost 8 bases and the J segment 7 bases; nucleotides outside the gene matches: 9. The CDR3 has 13 residues. The CDR3 reads CASRLLAGSEQYF. In nucleotides, the CDR3 is TGTGCCAGCCGCCTCCTAGCGGGATCTGAGCAGTACTTC.

The chain uses TRBV20-1 and TRBJ2-5; D uncertain. Looked up from germline, CDR1 is DFQATT and CDR2 is SNEGSKA (reference sequence). This CDR3 is 11 amino acids long. The V end lost 4 bases, the J end lost 0 bases, and 3 bases lay between the germline ends. The CDR3 is CSATDQETQYF. Here the CDR3 DNA reads TGCAGTGCTACCGACCAAGAGACCCAGTACTTC.

With respect to this clonotype: A read error may account for a junction end that differs from germline. The CDR3 protein is CVSSQPLRRSSTDTQYF. The CDR3 region has the DNA TGTGTCAGCAGCCAACCCTTGAGACGGTCTAGCACAGATACGCAGTATTTT. The rearrangement joins TRBV4-2 to TRBJ2-3; D is uncertain. Germline V gene data show CDR1 as LGHNA and CDR2 as YNFKEQ. The CDR3 runs to 17 residues.

The V gene is TRBV7-3, the J gene TRBJ2-1; D is unclear. In germline, CDR1 is SGHTA, CDR2 FQGTGA. V was pared by 5 bases and J by 7 bases, with 18 bases between. The CDR3 consists of 15 residues. CDR3 sequence: CASSMRTSSNNEQFF. Here the CDR3 DNA reads TGTGCCAGCAGCATGCGAACATCTTCTAATAATGAGCAGTTCTTC. The full variable domain, with the rest looked up from reference TRBV7-3 and TRBJ2-1, is GAGVSQTPSNKVTEKGKYVELRCDPISGHTALYWYRQSLGQGPEFLIYFQGTGAADDSGLPNDRFFAVRPEGSVSTLKIQRTERGDSAVYLCASSMRTSSNNEQFFGPGTRLTVL.

This clonotype was found a few times. The V gene is TRBV20-1, the J gene TRBJ1-2; no reliable D call. The germline V gene has CDR1 DFQATT and CDR2 SNEGSKA (reference sequence). V dropped 3 bases and J dropped 4 bases, with 9 bases sitting between them. The CDR3 totals 12 residues. CDR3 in DNA: TGCAGTGCTAGCGCCGGGTTCTATGGCTACACCTTC. Translating it yields CSASAGFYGYTF.